The 7 T cell receptor beta chains reported below all come from one sample, sequenced in a study of CD4 T cells in relation to SARS-CoV-2 and coronaviruses. The unexposed donors gave CD4+ T cells in about 2011-2018, prior to COVID-19. Generated by immunoSEQ multiplex PCR, the TCRdb table keeps only in-frame clones and is missing some. The table shows approximately 59,000 clones, with approximately 87% occurring only once. The sequenced sample consisted of memory CD4+ T cells from PBMCs. These receptors all stem from a human donor in good health.

The chain employs TRBV6-6 and TRBJ1-6, with 7 nucleotides matching TRBD1. CDR1 and CDR2 from the germline V gene are MNHNY and SVGAGI (reference sequence). V trimming: 7 bases; J trimming: 7 bases; junction bases outside the gene matches: 13. This CDR3 has 16 amino acids. This CDR3 is CASKEGRGVENSPLHF. As DNA, the CDR3 is TGTGCCAGCAAGGAGGGCAGGGGGGTGGAGAATTCACCCCTCCACTTT.

The chain uses TRBV28 and TRBJ2-5; 9 bases line up with TRBD1. The V gene's germline CDR1 is MDHEN and CDR2 SYDVKM. The V gene end was trimmed by 5 bases and the J gene end by 4 bases; junction bases not matched to a gene: 8. The CDR3 runs 15 residues. The CDR3 reads CASSPPGQGAETQYF. The CDR3 DNA sequence: TGTGCCAGCAGTCCGCCGGGACAGGGAGCAGAGACCCAGTACTTC.

V usage is TRBV12-1 and J usage is TRBJ1-1; the table's D call, TRBD1, has no DNA check behind it. TRBV12-1 is designated a pseudogene. The length of the CDR3 is 15 residues. The CDR3 region has the DNA TGTGCCAGCAGCACCCGACAGGGTCTAAGCACTGAAGCTTTCTTT. Translating it yields CASSTRQGLSTEAFF.

This chain connects TRBV30 to TRBJ2-3, with unresolved D. Trimming left V 0 bases short and J 5 bases short, with 3 bases between. The CDR3 sequence is 11 residues long. Germline values: CDR1 GTSNPN, CDR2 SVGIG (reference sequence). CDR3 DNA sequence: TGTGCCTGGAGTGTTAGAGATACGCAGTATTTT. Encoded protein: CAWSVRDTQYF.

V gene TRBV15 combines with J gene TRBJ2-1; TRBD1 aligns across 7 bases. From germline, CDR1 is LNHNV and CDR2 YYDKDF (reference sequence). CDR3 length: 16 residues. V lost 8 bases, J lost 2 bases, and 12 bases stayed unmatched. This chain's CDR3 is CATGKGQADPYNEQFF. The DNA of the CDR3 is TGTGCCACCGGGAAAGGACAGGCCGACCCCTACAATGAGCAGTTCTTC.

The chain joins TRBV28 to TRBJ1-4; TRBD1 might be the D (5 bases). Per the germline V gene, CDR1 is MDHEN and CDR2 is SYDVKM. Trimming removed 5 bases at V and 1 base at J, with 11 bases between. This CDR3 spans 15 amino acids. CDR3 DNA: TGTGCCAGCAGTCTTGCGGGGGTAACTAATGAAAAACTGTTTTTT. It codes for CASSLAGVTNEKLFF.

This chain uses TRBV5-1 with TRBJ1-1; no firm D call. Trimming took off 0 bases at V and 7 bases at J, with 13 bases between the two ends. Germline values: CDR1 SGHRS, CDR2 YFSETQ. The CDR3 has 14 residues. The CDR3 spells CASSLARVEVEAFF. Written as DNA, the CDR3 is TGCGCCAGCAGCTTGGCCCGGGTCGAGGTTGAAGCTTTCTTT. Full variable domain (remainder filled in from reference TRBV5-1 and TRBJ1-1): KAGVTQTPRYLIKTRGQQVTLSCSPISGHRSVSWYQQTPGQGLQFLFEYFSETQRNKGNFPGRFSGRQFSNSRSEMNVSTLELGDSALYLCASSLARVEVEAFFGQGTRLTVV.